The clone carrying this TCR beta chain showed up many times. Its specificity is not known. The CDR3 has 13 residues. The germline CDR1 and CDR2 sequences are DFQATT and SNEGSKA (reference sequence). V lost 0 bases and J lost 3; bases outside the gene matches: 2. This sample was included in a study of neurological immune-mediated disorders. TCRdb processed the 5' RACE reads anew with MiXCR; each CDR3 protein has one entry. The sample has some 78,000 distinct CDR3 sequences; less than 5.5% are singletons. Unsorted libraries were prepared from 2 million PBMCs held at -80 C. Study-wide results and caveats: Multiple sclerosis, the disease with the least TCR clonal expansion, fell below healthy controls, whereas HTLV-1-associated myelopathy showed the most. When the repertoires were grouped phylogenetically, those of 18 of the 34 multiple sclerosis patients came together in a single cluster of related CDR3 sequences, which points to a possible repertoire-level signature. Across subjects, expanded clones had no CDR3 amino acid sequences in common, pointing to private repertoires in all groups.

Material for sequencing was PBMCs. This clonotype was sampled from a woman aged 30 to 39 with multiple sclerosis. The rearrangement joins TRBV20-1 to TRBJ2-7; TRBD2 matches at 7 bases. CDR3: CSAREAGVYEQYF. The CDR3 DNA sequence: TGCAGTGCTAGAGAGGCGGGGGTCTACGAGCAGTACTTC.